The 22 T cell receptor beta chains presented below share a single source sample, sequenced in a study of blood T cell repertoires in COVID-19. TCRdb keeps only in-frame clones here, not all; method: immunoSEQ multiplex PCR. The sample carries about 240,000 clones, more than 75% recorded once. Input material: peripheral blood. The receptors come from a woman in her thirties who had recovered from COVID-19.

Here the CDR3 reads CASSSYSRGGLTDTQYF. CDR3 coding DNA: TGTGCCAGCAGCTCGTACTCGCGGGGGGGCCTTACAGATACGCAGTATTTT. This chain uses TRBV7-2 with TRBJ2-3; 9 nucleotides match TRBD2. The CDR3 spans 17 residues. Unmatched junction bases numbered 11, after V lost 4 bases and J lost 3 bases. The germline V gene encodes CDR1 SGHTA and CDR2 FQGNSA. Full variable domain (outside the CDR3, taken from reference TRBV7-2 and TRBJ2-3): GAGVSQSPSNKVTEKGKDVELRCDPISGHTALYWYRQSLGQGLEFLIYFQGNSAPDKSGLPSDRFSAERTGGSVSTLTIQRTQQEDSAVYLCASSSYSRGGLTDTQYFGPGTRLTVL.

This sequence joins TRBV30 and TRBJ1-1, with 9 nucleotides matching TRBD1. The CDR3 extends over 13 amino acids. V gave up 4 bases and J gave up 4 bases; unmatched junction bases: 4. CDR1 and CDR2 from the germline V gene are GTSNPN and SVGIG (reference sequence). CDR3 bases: TGTGCCTGGACTGGACAGGGGAGCACTGAAGCTTTCTTT. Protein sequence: CAWTGQGSTEAFF. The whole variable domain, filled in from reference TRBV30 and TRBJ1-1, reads SQTIHQWPATLVQPVGSPLSLECTVEGTSNPNLYWYRQAAGRGLQLLFYSVGIGQISSEVPQNLSASRPQDRQFILSSKKLLLSDSGFYLCAWTGQGSTEAFFGQGTRLTVV.

Written as DNA, the CDR3 is TGTGCCAGCAGCCCGCGGGGGGCCTCCACAGATACGCAGTATTTT. This encodes CASSPRGASTDTQYF. This chain links TRBV7-2 with TRBJ2-3; the match to TRBD2 covers 8 bases. CDR3 length: 15 amino acids. The V and J ends lost 5 bases and 2 bases, in that order; junction bases with no gene match: 6. Germline V lookup: CDR1 SGHTA, CDR2 FQGNSA. The full variable domain, rest sourced from reference TRBV7-2 and TRBJ2-3, is GAGVSQSPSNKVTEKGKDVELRCDPISGHTALYWYRQSLGQGLEFLIYFQGNSAPDKSGLPSDRFSAERTGGSVSTLTIQRTQQEDSAVYLCASSPRGASTDTQYFGPGTRLTVL.

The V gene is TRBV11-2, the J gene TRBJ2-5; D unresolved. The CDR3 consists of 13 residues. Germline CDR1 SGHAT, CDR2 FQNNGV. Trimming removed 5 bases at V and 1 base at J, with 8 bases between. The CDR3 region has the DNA TGTGCCAGCAGCGGAGACCCCCAAGAGACCCAGTACTTC. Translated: CASSGDPQETQYF.

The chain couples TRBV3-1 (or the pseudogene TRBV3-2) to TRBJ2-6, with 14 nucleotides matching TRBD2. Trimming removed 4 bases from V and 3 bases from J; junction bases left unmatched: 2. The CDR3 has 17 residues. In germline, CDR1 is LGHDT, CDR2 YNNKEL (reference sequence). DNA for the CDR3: TGTGCCAGCAGCCGCGGACTAGCGGGGGGTGGGGCCAACGTCCTGACTTTC. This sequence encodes CASSRGLAGGGANVLTF.

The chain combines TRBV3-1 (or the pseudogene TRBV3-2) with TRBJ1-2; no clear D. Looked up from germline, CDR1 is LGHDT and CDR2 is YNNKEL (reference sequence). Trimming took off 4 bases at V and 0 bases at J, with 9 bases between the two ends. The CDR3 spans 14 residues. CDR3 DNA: TGTGCCAGCAGCCCAACCGGGGCTAACTATGGCTACACCTTC. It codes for CASSPTGANYGYTF.

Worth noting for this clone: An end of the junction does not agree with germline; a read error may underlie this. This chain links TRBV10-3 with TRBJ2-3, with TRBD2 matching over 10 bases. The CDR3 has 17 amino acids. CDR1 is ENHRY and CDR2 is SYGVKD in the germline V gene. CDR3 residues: CAISKSSGSWGTDTQYF. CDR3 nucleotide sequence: TGTGCCATCAGTAAGTCTAGCGGGAGTTGGGGCACAGATACGCAGTATTTT.

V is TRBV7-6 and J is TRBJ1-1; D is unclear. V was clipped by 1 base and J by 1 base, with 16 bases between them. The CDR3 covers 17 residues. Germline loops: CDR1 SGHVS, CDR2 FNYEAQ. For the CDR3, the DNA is TGTGCCAGCAGCTTAGAGGGTAGGGCAGGAGGGAACACTGAAGCTTTCTTT. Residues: CASSLEGRAGGNTEAFF. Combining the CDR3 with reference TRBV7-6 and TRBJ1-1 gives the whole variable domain GAGVSQSPRYKVTKRGQDVALRCDPISGHVSLYWYRQALGQGPEFLTYFNYEAQQDKSGLPNDRFSAERPEGSISTLTIQRTEQRDSAMYRCASSLEGRAGGNTEAFFGQGTRLTVV.

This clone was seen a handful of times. This CDR3 reads CASSLGLPQETQYF. The CDR3 DNA reads as TGCGCCAGCAGCTTGGGACTACCCCAAGAGACCCAGTACTTC. This rearrangement joins TRBV5-1 to TRBJ2-5, with a possible D match to TRBD2 (5 bases). This CDR3 comprises 14 residues. Germline V gene data show CDR1 as SGHRS and CDR2 as YFSETQ. Trimming removed 0 bases from V and 1 base from J, with 7 bases in between. Looking up the rest from reference TRBV5-1 and TRBJ2-5 gives the full variable domain: KAGVTQTPRYLIKTRGQQVTLSCSPISGHRSVSWYQQTPGQGLQFLFEYFSETQRNKGNFPGRFSGRQFSNSRSEMNVSTLELGDSALYLCASSLGLPQETQYFGPGTRLLVL.

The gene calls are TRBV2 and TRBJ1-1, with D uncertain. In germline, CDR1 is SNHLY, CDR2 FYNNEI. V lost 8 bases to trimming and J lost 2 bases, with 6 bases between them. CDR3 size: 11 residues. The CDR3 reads CASDSNTEAFF. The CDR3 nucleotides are TGTGCCAGCGATAGTAACACTGAAGCTTTCTTT. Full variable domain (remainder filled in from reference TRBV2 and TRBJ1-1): EPEVTQTPSHQVTQMGQEVILRCVPISNHLYFYWYRQILGQKVEFLVSFYNNEISEKSEIFDDQFSVERPDGSNFTLKIRSTKLEDSAMYFCASDSNTEAFFGQGTRLTVV.

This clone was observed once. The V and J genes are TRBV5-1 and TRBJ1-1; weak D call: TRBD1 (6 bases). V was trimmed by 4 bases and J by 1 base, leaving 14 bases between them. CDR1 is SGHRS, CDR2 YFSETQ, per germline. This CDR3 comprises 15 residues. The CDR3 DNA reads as TGCGCCAGCAGCCTCCACCGGACAGAGAACACTGAAGCTTTCTTT. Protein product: CASSLHRTENTEAFF.

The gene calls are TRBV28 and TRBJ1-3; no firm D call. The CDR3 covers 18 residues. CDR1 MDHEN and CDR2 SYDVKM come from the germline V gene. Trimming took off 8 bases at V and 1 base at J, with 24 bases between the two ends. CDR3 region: CASWSVSLGSLSGNTIYF. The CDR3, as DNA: TGTGCCAGCTGGTCGGTATCGTTGGGCAGCCTATCTGGAAACACCATATATTTT.

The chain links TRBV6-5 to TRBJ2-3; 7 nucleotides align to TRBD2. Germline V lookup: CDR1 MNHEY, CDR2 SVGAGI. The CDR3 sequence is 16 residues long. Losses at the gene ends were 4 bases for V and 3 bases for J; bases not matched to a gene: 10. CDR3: CASSSRWEGRTDTQYF. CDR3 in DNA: TGTGCCAGCAGTTCCAGGTGGGAGGGGAGGACAGATACGCAGTATTTT.

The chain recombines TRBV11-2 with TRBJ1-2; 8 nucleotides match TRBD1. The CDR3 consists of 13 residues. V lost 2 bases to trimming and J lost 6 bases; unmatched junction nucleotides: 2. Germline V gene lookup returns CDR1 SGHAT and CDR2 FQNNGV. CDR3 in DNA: TGTGCCAGCAGCTTACAGGGGGCGGATGGCTACACCTTC. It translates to CASSLQGADGYTF.

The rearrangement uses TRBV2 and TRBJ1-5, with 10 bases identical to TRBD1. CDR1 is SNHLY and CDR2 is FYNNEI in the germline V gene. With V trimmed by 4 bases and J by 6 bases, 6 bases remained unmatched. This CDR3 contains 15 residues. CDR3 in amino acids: CASSVDRGQGQPQHF. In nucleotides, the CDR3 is TGTGCCAGCAGTGTTGACAGGGGGCAGGGTCAGCCCCAGCATTTT.

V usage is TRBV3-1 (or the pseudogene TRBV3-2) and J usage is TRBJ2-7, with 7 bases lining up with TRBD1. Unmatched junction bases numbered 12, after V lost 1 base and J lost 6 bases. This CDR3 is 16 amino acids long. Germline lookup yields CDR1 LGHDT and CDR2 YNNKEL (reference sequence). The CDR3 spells CASSQVLVTGDSEQYF. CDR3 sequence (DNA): TGTGCCAGCAGCCAAGTTTTAGTAACAGGGGATAGCGAGCAGTACTTC.

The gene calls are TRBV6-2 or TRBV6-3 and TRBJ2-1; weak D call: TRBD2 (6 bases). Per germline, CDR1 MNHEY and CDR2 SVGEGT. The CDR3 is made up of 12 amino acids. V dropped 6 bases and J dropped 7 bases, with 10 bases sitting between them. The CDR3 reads CASSPLANEQFF. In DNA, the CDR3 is TGTGCCAGCAGCCCCCTAGCGAATGAGCAGTTCTTC.

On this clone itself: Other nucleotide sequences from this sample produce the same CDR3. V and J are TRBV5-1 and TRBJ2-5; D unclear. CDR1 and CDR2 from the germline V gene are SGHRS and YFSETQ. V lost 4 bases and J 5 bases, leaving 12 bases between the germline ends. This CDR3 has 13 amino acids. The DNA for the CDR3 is TGCGCCAGCAGCCTCGGAGCCGGGGAGACCCAGTACTTC. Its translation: CASSLGAGETQYF.

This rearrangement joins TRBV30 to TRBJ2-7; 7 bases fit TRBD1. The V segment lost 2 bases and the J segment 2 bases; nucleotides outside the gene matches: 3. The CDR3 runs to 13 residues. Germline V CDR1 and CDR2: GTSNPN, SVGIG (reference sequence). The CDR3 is CAWSSRGTYEQYF. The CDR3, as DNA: TGTGCCTGGAGTTCCAGGGGGACCTACGAGCAGTACTTC.

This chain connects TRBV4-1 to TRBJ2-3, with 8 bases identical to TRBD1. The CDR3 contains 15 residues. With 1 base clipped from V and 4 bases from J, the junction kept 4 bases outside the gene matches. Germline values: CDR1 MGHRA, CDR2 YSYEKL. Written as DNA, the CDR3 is TGCGCCAGCAGCCAAGGACAGGGGAGAGCAGATACGCAGTATTTT. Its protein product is CASSQGQGRADTQYF.

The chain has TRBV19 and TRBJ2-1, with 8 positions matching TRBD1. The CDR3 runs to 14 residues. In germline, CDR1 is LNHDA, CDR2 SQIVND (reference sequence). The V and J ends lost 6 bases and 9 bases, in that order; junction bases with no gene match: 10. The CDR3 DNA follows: TGTGCCAGTAGAAATCAGGACAGGGTGGGTGAGCAGTTCTTC. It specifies CASRNQDRVGEQFF.

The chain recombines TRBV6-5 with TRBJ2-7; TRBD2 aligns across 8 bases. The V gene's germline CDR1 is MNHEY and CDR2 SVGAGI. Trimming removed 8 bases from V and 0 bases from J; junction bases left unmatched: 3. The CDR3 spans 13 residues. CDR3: CASGRGASYEQYF. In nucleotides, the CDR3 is TGTGCCAGCGGGCGGGGGGCCTCCTACGAGCAGTACTTC.